The 20 T cell receptor beta chains listed next were all sequenced from one sample in a study of cytomegalovirus exposure and HLA in healthy donors (dated by TCRdb to the late 2010s). Libraries came from the immunoSEQ multiplex PCR assay. A mixture of 60 forward primers for TCR Vbeta segments and 13 reverse primers for TCR Jbeta segments was used in the multiplex PCR. This immuneACCESS table, as held by TCRdb, lists in-frame sequences with V and J called but not all clones. Of the missing ones, under half trace to an unresolved V gene in checked studies; the others have no known cause. This sample holds 140,000 to 150,000 clones; 75% to 80% were observed only once. The top ten hold roughly 2.4% of the sample. Sample: PBMCs. The receptors shown here come from a woman aged 18-35 years in good health and CMV-seropositive.

This clone was seen once. The chain has TRBV6-5 and TRBJ2-1, with no clear D. The V and J ends lost 5 bases and 7 bases respectively, with 18 bases between them. The CDR3 has 15 amino acids. Germline V gene data show CDR1 as MNHEY and CDR2 as SVGAGI. Here the CDR3 reads CASSPWRWSDNEQFF. In DNA, the CDR3 is TGTGCCAGCAGTCCGTGGCGGTGGTCGGATAATGAGCAGTTCTTC.

This clone was recorded only once. The rearrangement links TRBV11-2 to TRBJ1-2; no clear D gene. Germline CDR1 is SGHAT and CDR2 is FQNNGV. This CDR3 has 14 amino acids. Trimming took off 0 bases at V and 3 bases at J, with 8 bases between the two ends. This chain's CDR3 is CASSLDGGYYGYTF. In DNA, the CDR3 is TGTGCCAGCAGCTTAGATGGCGGATACTATGGCTACACCTTC.

CDR3 sequence (DNA): TGTGCCAGCACCGCTTCGGGGGGTCCGGAGACCCAGTACTTC. This sequence encodes CASTASGGPETQYF. V is TRBV7-6 and J is TRBJ2-5, with 7 bases lining up with TRBD2. CDR1 is SGHVS, CDR2 FNYEAQ, per germline. The CDR3 consists of 14 residues. Unmatched junction bases numbered 10, after V lost 7 bases and J lost 5 bases.

This clone is a singleton in its sample. The J gene is TRBJ2-7, the V gene TRBV19; weak D call: TRBD1 (7 bases). CDR1 and CDR2 from the germline V gene are LNHDA and SQIVND (reference sequence). V lost 1 base, J lost 0 bases, and 16 bases lay in between. CDR3 size: 17 residues. The CDR3 spells CASSIGGVDRDSYEQYF. CDR3 bases: TGTGCCAGTAGTATAGGGGGGGTCGACAGGGACTCCTACGAGCAGTACTTC.

V is TRBV4-3 and J is TRBJ2-5; D possibly corresponds to TRBD2 (7 bases). The germline V gene has CDR1 LGHNA and CDR2 YSLEER. The CDR3 has 18 amino acids. Trimming removed 0 bases from V and 5 bases from J, with 22 bases in between. DNA for the CDR3: TGCGCCAGCAGCCAAGATCTTGGGGGCGCGACTAGCTCCGAGACCCAGTACTTC. Its protein product is CASSQDLGGATSSETQYF.

The chain employs TRBV5-1 and TRBJ2-3; TRBD2 agrees at 7 bases. The CDR3 consists of 15 residues. The V and J ends lost 1 base and 1 base, in that order; junction bases with no gene match: 3. Per germline, CDR1 SGHRS and CDR2 YFSETQ. CDR3 DNA sequence: TGCGCCAGCAGCTTGCGGCTAGCGGGCACAGATACGCAGTATTTT. It encodes CASSLRLAGTDTQYF.

J is TRBJ1-2 and V is TRBV5-4, with TRBD1 matching 10 bases. CDR1 SGHNT and CDR2 YYREEE come from the germline V gene (reference sequence). The junction had 4 bases not matched to a gene; V was cut back by 4 bases and J by 7 bases. The CDR3 extends over 13 amino acids. The CDR3 sequence: CASSLGTGAGYTF. In DNA, the CDR3 is TGTGCCAGCAGCCTCGGGACAGGGGCTGGCTACACCTTC.

This clone appeared a single time. The chain links TRBV11-3 to TRBJ2-7, with 9 bases matching TRBD1. CDR1 SGHNT and CDR2 YENEEA come from the germline V gene. With 5 bases clipped from V and 3 bases from J, the junction kept 17 bases outside the gene matches. The CDR3 is 18 amino acids. The CDR3 protein is CASSPTIGRDRAYYEQYF. In nucleotides, the CDR3 is TGTGCCAGCAGCCCTACTATCGGACGGGACAGGGCATACTACGAGCAGTACTTC.

The V and J genes are TRBV2 and TRBJ1-1; tentative D call: TRBD1 (6 bases). Between the trimmed V and J ends, which lost 6 bases and 0 bases, there was a span of 8 bases. The germline V gene encodes CDR1 SNHLY and CDR2 FYNNEI. The CDR3 is 13 amino acids. CDR3 nucleotide sequence: TGTGCCAGCAGCCAGGGGATGAACACTGAAGCTTTCTTT. It specifies CASSQGMNTEAFF.

The CDR3 region has the DNA TGTGCCAGTAGCCCTTCCGGGGGAGCTAACTATGGCTACACCTTC. Translated: CASSPSGGANYGYTF. The chain carries TRBV19 and TRBJ1-2, with D possibly being TRBD1 (5 bases). Trimming cost V 6 bases and J 0 bases, with 14 bases left between them. CDR1 and CDR2 from the germline V gene are LNHDA and SQIVND (reference sequence). The CDR3 totals 15 residues. The full variable domain, in which reference TRBV19 and TRBJ1-2 provide the parts outside the CDR3, is DGGITQSPKYLFRKEGQNVTLSCEQNLNHDAMYWYRQDPGQGLRLIYYSQIVNDFQKGDIAEGYSVSREKKESFPLTVTSAQKNPTAFYLCASSPSGGANYGYTFGSGTRLTVV.

The sample holds a few counts of this clone. The V call is TRBV28, the J call TRBJ1-1; 8 bases are a match to TRBD1. This CDR3 is 14 amino acids long. Germline V lookup: CDR1 MDHEN, CDR2 SYDVKM. J gave up 4 bases and V 3 bases, and 4 bases lay outside the gene matches. CDR3 sequence reads: CASSFPGGPTEAFF. DNA for the CDR3: TGTGCCAGCAGTTTCCCAGGGGGCCCCACTGAAGCTTTCTTT.

This chain joins TRBV10-3 and TRBJ2-7; D perhaps matches TRBD1 (5 bases). CDR3 size: 14 residues. CDR1 ENHRY and CDR2 SYGVKD come from the germline V gene. Trimming took off 8 bases at V and 0 bases at J, with 14 bases between the two ends. The CDR3, as DNA: TGTGCCATCTTTGATCCCAGGGACTCCTACGAGCAGTACTTC. This encodes CAIFDPRDSYEQYF.

This clone came up a few times. V is TRBV4-1 and J is TRBJ1-2; possible D gene TRBD1, 6 bases. Germline CDR1 and CDR2: MGHRA and YSYEKL. The CDR3 sequence is 14 residues long. V was trimmed by 1 base and J by 4 bases, leaving 10 bases between them. The CDR3 bases are TGCGCCAGCAGCCAAGGCGGGGGGCCCTATGGCTACACCTTC. It is translated as CASSQGGGPYGYTF.

This chain connects TRBV28 to TRBJ1-1; D is perhaps TRBD1 (6 bases). The V end lost 5 bases, the J end lost 4 bases, and 23 bases lay between the germline ends. In germline, CDR1 is MDHEN, CDR2 SYDVKM. The CDR3 loop spans 17 amino acids. The CDR3 coding sequence is TGTGCCAGCAGTATCCTCGACAGGCTTGGAGGTGGCACTGAAGCTTTCTTT. It encodes CASSILDRLGGGTEAFF.

This clone occurred a few times. The gene calls are TRBV18 and TRBJ2-5; possibly TRBD2 for D (6 bases). Germline CDR1 KGHSH, CDR2 LQKENI. V lost 6 bases, J lost 0 bases, and 17 bases lay in between. This CDR3 is built from 16 residues. CDR3 protein: CASSQAGTGNQETQYF. CDR3 nucleotides: TGTGCCAGCTCCCAGGCGGGAACGGGGAACCAAGAGACCCAGTACTTC.

Only a few counts were recorded for this clone. The chain links TRBV28 to TRBJ1-2, with TRBD1 as a possible D gene (5 bases). Germline CDR1 is MDHEN and CDR2 is SYDVKM. V lost 3 bases, J lost 8 bases, and 13 bases lay in between. This CDR3 is built from 13 residues. The CDR3 region is CASSFGDSGGYTF. The CDR3 coding sequence is TGTGCCAGCAGTTTCGGGGACTCAGGGGGCTACACCTTC.

The rearrangement joins TRBV7-9 to TRBJ2-1; D ambiguous. CDR1 is SEHNR, CDR2 FQNEAQ, per germline (reference sequence). The CDR3 is 12 residues long. V lost 1 base, J lost 10 bases, and 8 bases lay in between. The DNA of the CDR3 is TGTGCCAGCAGCTTAGATCTGTCGGAGCAGTTCTTC. This encodes CASSLDLSEQFF.

This clone was found once. The rearrangement uses TRBV27 and TRBJ2-1; 11 bases are a match to TRBD2. V trimming: 0 bases; J trimming: 0 bases; junction bases outside the gene matches: 4. The CDR3 is 18 amino acids. Germline CDR1 and CDR2: MNHEY and SMNVEV (reference sequence). In nucleotides, the CDR3 is TGTGCCAGCAGTTTATCTCTAGCGGGGGGCCCCTCCTACAATGAGCAGTTCTTC. Its protein is CASSLSLAGGPSYNEQFF.

The rearrangement uses TRBV9 and TRBJ1-2; a weak D match, TRBD1 (5 bases). The V and J ends lost 4 bases and 3 bases respectively, with 16 bases between them. Germline V gene sequence: CDR1 SGDLS, CDR2 YYNGEE. CDR3 length: 15 residues. The CDR3 here is CASSSVGGVDYGYTF. CDR3 nucleotides: TGTGCCAGCAGCTCGGTGGGGGGAGTAGACTATGGCTACACCTTC.

The chain recombines TRBV2 with TRBJ1-2; tentatively, D is TRBD1 (5 bases). The CDR3 has 14 residues. The V end was cut by 1 base, the J end by 8 bases, with 14 bases between. From germline, CDR1 is SNHLY and CDR2 FYNNEI. The CDR3: CASSEEGQSGGYTF. CDR3 in DNA: TGTGCCAGCAGTGAAGAGGGGCAGTCAGGAGGCTACACCTTC.